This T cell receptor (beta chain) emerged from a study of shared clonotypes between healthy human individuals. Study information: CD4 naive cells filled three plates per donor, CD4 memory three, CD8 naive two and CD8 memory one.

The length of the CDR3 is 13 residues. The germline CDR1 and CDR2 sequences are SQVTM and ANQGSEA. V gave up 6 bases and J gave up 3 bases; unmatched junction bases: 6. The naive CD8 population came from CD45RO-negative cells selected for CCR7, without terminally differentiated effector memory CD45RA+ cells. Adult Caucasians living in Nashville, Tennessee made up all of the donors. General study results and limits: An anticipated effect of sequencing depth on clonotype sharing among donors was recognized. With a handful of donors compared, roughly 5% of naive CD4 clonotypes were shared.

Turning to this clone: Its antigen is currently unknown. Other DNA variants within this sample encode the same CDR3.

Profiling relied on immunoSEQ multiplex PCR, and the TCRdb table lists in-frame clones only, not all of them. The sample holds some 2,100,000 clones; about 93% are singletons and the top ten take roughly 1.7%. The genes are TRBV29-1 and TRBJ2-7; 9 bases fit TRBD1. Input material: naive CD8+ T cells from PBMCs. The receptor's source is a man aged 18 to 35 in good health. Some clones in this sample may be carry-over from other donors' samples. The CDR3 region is CSVTGTGIYEQYF. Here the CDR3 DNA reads TGCAGCGTAACCGGGACAGGGATCTACGAGCAGTACTTC.